This TCR beta chain comes out of a study of blood T cell repertoires in COVID-19. About the study: Both acute and convalescent COVID-19 samples were obtained from the United States, Italy and Spain. T cells, B-cell-depleted T cells, or PBMCs provided the cDNA or gDNA that served as material.

This CDR3 spans 14 amino acids. Germline CDR1 is MNHEY and CDR2 is SMNVEV (reference sequence). With 3 bases removed from V and 4 bases from J, the gap between germline ends came to 13 bases. Authors' analysis steps: Amplified reference gene primers provided the basis for estimating nucleated cell counts. TCRdb's copy holds only in-frame clones and misses some; the assay was immunoSEQ multiplex PCR. D and trimming were read from the DNA, whereas the V and J calls and clone size are those reported in that table. The sample lists about 300,000 clones, 75% to 90% seen once, with 6% to 8% in the top ten. Seattle patient enrollment occurred during active infection, with longitudinal follow-up thereafter.

Sequenced input: peripheral blood. The chain is built from TRBV27 and TRBJ2-7, with D possibly matching TRBD1 (5 bases). The TCR comes from a woman aged 50 to 65 with COVID-19, enrolled during active disease. Here the CDR3 DNA reads TGTGCCAGCAGTTTTCCAGACAGAATATACGAGCAGTACTTC. Protein product: CASSFPDRIYEQYF.